Shown below are 6 T cell receptor beta chains from a single sample sequenced in a study of blood T cell repertoires in COVID-19. The assay was immunoSEQ multiplex PCR, and TCRdb's table has in-frame clones only and misses some. The data contain around 150,000 clones, roughly 90% of them singletons. The sequencing sample was made of peripheral blood. These receptors all come from a man in his fifties or sixties with active or convalescent COVID-19.

This chain links TRBV2 with TRBJ2-5, with 10 bases lining up with TRBD1. The junction had 6 bases not matched to a gene; V was cut back by 6 bases and J by 2 bases. The CDR3 totals 15 residues. In germline, CDR1 is SNHLY, CDR2 FYNNEI. Here the CDR3 DNA reads TGTGCCAGCAGCCCGGGACAGGGGTATCAAGAGACCCAGTACTTC. Translated: CASSPGQGYQETQYF. Based on the CDR3 plus reference TRBV2 and TRBJ2-5, the full variable domain is EPEVTQTPSHQVTQMGQEVILRCVPISNHLYFYWYRQILGQKVEFLVSFYNNEISEKSEIFDDQFSVERPDGSNFTLKIRSTKLEDSAMYFCASSPGQGYQETQYFGPGTRLLVL.

CDR3 amino acids: CASSEQGTGYEQYF. In DNA, the CDR3 is TGTGCCAGCTCAGAACAGGGGACCGGCTACGAGCAGTACTTC. The gene calls are TRBV18 and TRBJ2-7; TRBD1 matches at 7 bases. The CDR3 covers 14 residues. Trimming at V came to 5 bases and at J to 3 bases, leaving 7 bases not matched to a gene. Germline V gene data show CDR1 as KGHSH and CDR2 as LQKENI.

The V gene is TRBV6-2 or TRBV6-3, the J gene TRBJ2-3, with D possibly TRBD2 on 5 matching bases. The CDR3 is 17 amino acids. Trimming removed 4 bases from V and 8 bases from J, with 25 bases in between. Per the germline V gene, CDR1 is MNHEY and CDR2 is SVGEGT. The CDR3 here is CASSSFETSGGLSTQYF. The CDR3 nucleotides are TGTGCCAGCAGTTCCTTCGAAACCAGCGGAGGACTGAGTACGCAGTATTTT.

There are a few counts of this clone. The rearrangement uses TRBV27 and TRBJ1-1; weak D call: TRBD1 (6 bases). Germline-derived CDR1 and CDR2 are MNHEY and SMNVEV (reference sequence). The CDR3 length is 15 residues. Trimming shortened V by 5 bases and J by 0 bases, and 13 bases separated the two germline ends. The CDR3 protein is CASSPHTGMNTEAFF. DNA for the CDR3: TGTGCCAGCAGTCCCCACACAGGGATGAACACTGAAGCTTTCTTT.

The chain joins TRBV28 to TRBJ2-7; D is perhaps TRBD2 (6 bases). From germline, CDR1 is MDHEN and CDR2 SYDVKM. The CDR3 runs 15 residues. Trimming removed 1 base at V and 4 bases at J, with 14 bases between. CDR3 residues: CASSLFLAGRYEQYF. In DNA, the CDR3 is TGTGCCAGCAGTTTATTTCTCGCGGGAAGGTACGAGCAGTACTTC.

CDR3 sequence (DNA): TGCGCCAGCAGCCGGGCTCTCCTTTACGAGCAGTACTTC. It yields the protein CASSRALLYEQYF. This chain uses TRBV4-1 with TRBJ2-7; D remains unclear. Germline V lookup: CDR1 MGHRA, CDR2 YSYEKL. Trimming cost V 4 bases and J 4 bases, with 11 bases left between them. The length of the CDR3 is 13 residues.